The subject of this entry is one T cell receptor (beta chain). Trimming removed 0 bases at V and 5 bases at J, with 9 bases between. Germline loops: CDR1 GTSNPN, CDR2 SVGIG (reference sequence). The CDR3 has 13 amino acids. Authors' processing steps: Reference gene primer amplification yielded estimated nucleated cell counts. Sequencing used immunoSEQ multiplex PCR; TCRdb keeps in-frame clones, though not all of them. V, J and clone size are those of that table, while D and trimming were read from the DNA. The sample records 40,000 to 65,000 clones, around 83% being singletons. The record originates from a study of blood T cell repertoires in COVID-19.

The sequencing input was peripheral blood. The J gene is TRBJ2-3, the V gene TRBV30, with D possibly TRBD1 on 6 matching bases. This sequence was found in a man between 65 and 85 years old with active COVID-19. CDR3 nucleotide sequence: TGTGCCTGGAGTGTAGGGGGTAGAGATACGCAGTATTTT. The encoded protein is CAWSVGGRDTQYF.